This entry concerns a single T cell receptor beta chain. Its antigen remains unidentified. TCRdb keeps only in-frame clones here, not all; method: immunoSEQ multiplex PCR. The repertoire holds some 120,000 clones, with 80% as singletons. The time point was: week 11, during vaccination. It was 300 ug of mutant IDH1 20-mer peptide that made up each vaccine dose, given with topical imiquimod. The CDR3 length is 16 residues. The entry originates in a study of a mutant IDH1 vaccine in newly diagnosed glioma. About the study: There were eight vaccinations for patients, given in weeks 1, 3, 5, 7, 11, 15, 19 and 23. Previous treatment comprised radiotherapy, temozolomide, or both, mostly both. Study conclusions and caveats: The authors found pseudoprogression apparently unrelated to changes in top peripheral T cell clonotypes.

This clonotype was sampled from a man aged 35 to 55 with glioma. The rearrangement joins TRBV21-1 to TRBJ2-1; the table's D call TRBD2 went unverified against the DNA. TRBV21-1 is a known pseudogene. The sequencing used PBMCs, collected from a glioma patient whose treatment included an IDH1 peptide vaccine. Here the CDR3 reads CASKGLEVLSYNEQFF. For the CDR3, the DNA is TGTGCCAGCAAGGGACTGGAGGTCCTCTCCTACAATGAGCAGTTCTTC.